What follows are 16 T cell receptor beta chains derived from one specimen sequenced in a study of blood T cell repertoires in COVID-19 (dated by TCRdb to the early 2020s). Library construction relied on the immunoSEQ multiplex PCR assay. The table comes from immuneACCESS by way of TCRdb, which keeps in-frame sequences with V and J called. Part of the clones is missing from these tables; in studies checked, under half for an unresolved V gene and the rest for unknown reasons. Recorded for this sample are roughly 260,000 clones; roughly 84% of them occurred a single time. The ten biggest clones cover 2% to 2.5% of the sample. The sequenced material came from peripheral blood. The receptors stem from a woman between 40 and 55 years old who had recovered from COVID-19.

V and J are TRBV7-2 and TRBJ2-2, with a weak D call TRBD2 (5 bases). The germline V gene has CDR1 SGHTA and CDR2 FQGNSA. The CDR3 is 16 residues long. V was trimmed by 4 bases and J by 4 bases, leaving 16 bases between them. The chain's CDR3 is CASSWGARSGTGELFF. The CDR3 bases are TGTGCCAGCAGCTGGGGAGCCAGGTCGGGCACCGGGGAGCTGTTTTTT.

The rearrangement uses TRBV4-1 and TRBJ2-5, with D tentatively TRBD2 (5 bases). In germline, CDR1 is MGHRA, CDR2 YSYEKL. The CDR3 consists of 16 residues. Trimming stripped 0 bases from V and 5 bases from J, with 16 bases between. The CDR3 region is CASSQDGTRFSETQYF. The CDR3 nucleotides read TGCGCCAGCAGCCAAGATGGTACTAGGTTTTCGGAGACCCAGTACTTC.

The chain joins TRBV15 to TRBJ2-2; possible D gene TRBD1, 6 bases. Trimming removed 4 bases at V and 8 bases at J, with 11 bases between. Germline V lookup: CDR1 LNHNV, CDR2 YYDKDF (reference sequence). CDR3 size: 13 residues. For the CDR3, the DNA is TGTGCCACCAGCACAGGGGCCGAGGGGGAGCTGTTTTTT. Protein product: CATSTGAEGELFF.

This chain connects TRBV4-1 to TRBJ2-5; 8 nucleotides match TRBD1. Germline CDR1 reads MGHRA; CDR2 reads YSYEKL. This CDR3 region has 14 residues. The trim removed 4 bases at V and 5 bases at J, leaving 6 bases unmatched. CDR3 sequence (DNA): TGCGCCAGCAGCCGGACAGGGATGGGGGAGACCCAGTACTTC. Protein product: CASSRTGMGETQYF.

V and J are TRBV28 and TRBJ1-3; D call uncertain. The CDR3 covers 15 residues. The ends were cut back, 4 bases at V and 1 base at J, with 11 bases in the middle. Germline CDR1 and CDR2: MDHEN and SYDVKM. CDR3 region: CASSSFRWSGNTIYF. The DNA of the CDR3 is TGTGCCAGCAGTTCCTTCCGGTGGTCTGGAAACACCATATATTTT.

The J gene is TRBJ2-7, the V gene TRBV9; D is possibly TRBD1 (6 bases). The CDR3 runs to 14 residues. V dropped 2 bases and J dropped 6 bases, with 15 bases sitting between them. Germline V gene lookup returns CDR1 SGDLS and CDR2 YYNGEE. This CDR3 is CASSVSTGSSEQYF. In DNA form, the CDR3 reads TGTGCCAGCAGCGTCTCTACAGGGAGTAGCGAGCAGTACTTC.

CDR3 protein: CASSRTGTRDYEQYF. CDR3 sequence (DNA): TGTGCCAGCAGCCGTACTGGGACAAGAGACTACGAGCAGTACTTC. The rearrangement links TRBV6-2 or TRBV6-3 to TRBJ2-7, with D perhaps matching TRBD1 (6 bases). This CDR3 has 15 residues. Germline lookup yields CDR1 MNHEY and CDR2 SVGEGT. V was clipped by 6 bases and J by 3 bases, with 18 bases between them.

This clone came up a few times. The chain links TRBV4-2 to TRBJ1-2; D perhaps matches TRBD1 (6 bases). The germline V gene encodes CDR1 LGHNA and CDR2 YNFKEQ. V lost 5 bases and J lost 0, with 13 bases in between. The CDR3 sequence is 15 residues long. CDR3 DNA sequence: TGTGCCAGCAGCTCGCGGACAGCAACTAACTATGGCTACACCTTC. Encoded protein: CASSSRTATNYGYTF.

The V and J genes are TRBV14 and TRBJ2-1, with 9 bases matching TRBD2. V gave up 2 bases and J gave up 8 bases; unmatched junction bases: 7. The CDR3 has 15 residues. Germline values: CDR1 SGHDN, CDR2 FVKESK. The CDR3 bases are TGTGCCAGCAGCCAACGCGGGGGGGCCACGGATGAGCAGTTCTTC. It specifies CASSQRGGATDEQFF.

This chain connects TRBV24-1 to TRBJ2-1, with 8 bases aligning to TRBD1. Germline CDR1 and CDR2: KGHDR and SFDVKD. Losses at the gene ends were 7 bases for V and 2 bases for J; bases not matched to a gene: 0. CDR3 length: 13 amino acids. CDR3 protein: CATRQGAYNEQFF. Written as DNA, the CDR3 is TGTGCCACCAGACAGGGGGCCTACAATGAGCAGTTCTTC.

This sequence joins TRBV5-1 and TRBJ2-5; maybe TRBD2 (6 bases). Deletions cut 1 base from V and 4 bases from J, with 17 bases between. The germline CDR1 and CDR2 sequences are SGHRS and YFSETQ. The CDR3 is 16 residues long. The CDR3 region is CASSLSVSGTGETQYF. In DNA, the CDR3 is TGCGCCAGCAGCTTGTCGGTTTCGGGGACTGGAGAGACCCAGTACTTC.

The chain is built from TRBV11-3 and TRBJ2-1, with D possibly matching TRBD2 (7 bases). This CDR3 region has 16 residues. V shed 0 bases and J shed 1 base, with 10 bases lying between them. Germline V lookup: CDR1 SGHNT, CDR2 YENEEA. The CDR3 coding sequence is TGTGCCAGCAGCTTAGAGGGGGGGCTTTCCTACAATGAGCAGTTCTTC. Its translation: CASSLEGGLSYNEQFF.

The V and J genes are TRBV6-5 and TRBJ2-7, with TRBD1 as a possible D gene (5 bases). Trimming removed 6 bases at V and 0 bases at J, with 9 bases between. There are 13 residues in the CDR3. Per the germline V gene, CDR1 is MNHEY and CDR2 is SVGAGI. The CDR3 loop is CASRPDTSYEQYF. CDR3 in DNA: TGTGCCAGCAGGCCGGACACCTCCTACGAGCAGTACTTC.

The CDR3 loop is CATIGSRDRAHEQYF. CDR3 in DNA: TGTGCCACCATCGGATCCCGGGACAGGGCCCACGAGCAGTACTTC. The chain employs TRBV6-5 and TRBJ2-7; 9 bases line up with TRBD1. The junction had 15 bases not matched to a gene; V was cut back by 10 bases and J by 5 bases. CDR3 size: 15 residues. Germline assignment: CDR1 MNHEY and CDR2 SVGAGI.

A single count supports this clone. The J gene is TRBJ2-5, the V gene TRBV2, with a tentative D call TRBD2 (5 bases). Trimming left V 8 bases short and J 9 bases short, with 19 bases between. The CDR3 length is 13 residues. Germline values: CDR1 SNHLY, CDR2 FYNNEI. CDR3 protein: CASSGSLRGPQYF. CDR3 nucleotide sequence: TGTGCCAGCTCTGGTAGCCTCCGCGGGCCCCAGTACTTC.

J is TRBJ1-6 and V is TRBV7-2; TRBD1 matches 8 bases. V was pared by 1 base and J by 9 bases, with 5 bases of the junction left unmatched. There are 15 residues in the CDR3. Germline V gene lookup returns CDR1 SGHTA and CDR2 FQGNSA. The chain's CDR3 is CASSLVTGVGSPLHF. CDR3 coding DNA: TGTGCCAGCAGCTTAGTGACAGGGGTTGGTTCACCCCTCCACTTT.